This T cell receptor beta chain was documented in a study of shared clonotypes between healthy human individuals. Overall study findings and caveats: A reduction in generation probabilities was seen for non-shared clonotypes relative to those shared by all four donors. Four donors had around 5.2% of their naive CD4 clonotypes in common.

The germline V and J ends were trimmed by 1 base and 5 bases, with 6 bases remaining between them. This CDR3 spans 13 amino acids. Germline CDR1 and CDR2: LNHDA and SQIVND (reference sequence). Method: immunoSEQ multiplex PCR; TCRdb's copy keeps in-frame clones and lacks some. Here the sample spans 150,000 to 200,000 clones, over 80% being singletons. In regard to this clone: Its antigen is not known.

This sequence originates from a woman in her 30s in good health. The sequenced material came from naive CD4+ T cells sorted from blood. Subset of the sample: CD45RA+ positively selected. The rearrangement uses TRBV19 and TRBJ1-5, with D possibly being TRBD1 (5 bases). The CDR3, as DNA: TGTGCCAGTAGTATAGCCAGGGATCAGCCCCAGCATTTT. This gives the protein CASSIARDQPQHF.